Listed below are T cell receptor beta chains from one sample, sequenced in a study of blood T cell repertoires in COVID-19. TCRdb's copy holds only in-frame clones and misses some; the assay was immunoSEQ multiplex PCR. The profile shows approximately 120,000 clones, approximately 84% of them singletons. Sequencing input: peripheral blood. These receptors were taken from a woman aged 45 to 65 with acute or convalescent COVID-19. Each CDR3 is given with its conserved first and last residue. D genes are given only for firm matches. Part of the rows lack a size; the others show once, few, many or a class for expanded clones.

size,J,V,length,D,CDR3,DNA
.,TRBJ1-5,TRBV14,13,.,CASSPSGRQPQHF,TGTGCCAGCAGCCCGTCTGGGAGGCAGCCCCAGCATTTT
.,TRBJ2-3,TRBV6-2/TRBV6-3,16,.,CASSPEGGSFTDTQYF,TGTGCCAGCAGCCCTGAGGGGGGGAGCTTTACAGATACGCAGTATTTT
.,TRBJ1-2,TRBV2,14,.,CASRQDRPNYGYTF,TGTGCCAGCAGGCAGGACAGACCTAACTATGGCTACACCTTC
.,TRBJ1-6,TRBV6-1,14,.,CASSSTDMNSPLHF,TGTGCCAGCAGTTCCACAGATATGAATTCACCCCTCCACTTT
.,TRBJ2-7,TRBV11-2,12,.,CASSLATYEQYF,TGTGCCAGCAGCTTAGCAACATACGAGCAGTACTTC
.,TRBJ2-7,TRBV5-5,13,.,CASSLIEGDEQYF,TGTGCCAGCAGCTTGATAGAGGGAGACGAGCAGTACTTC
.,TRBJ2-3,TRBV5-4,18,TRBD2,CASSLTTSGGVPGDTQYF,TGTGCCAGCAGCTTGACAACTAGCGGGGGAGTTCCGGGAGATACGCAGTATTTT
.,TRBJ2-6,TRBV6-5,16,.,CASSYNLGSGANVLTF,TGTGCCAGCAGTTATAACCTCGGCTCTGGGGCCAACGTCCTGACTTTC
.,TRBJ1-2,TRBV2,14,.,CASRTRGSDGGYTF,TGTGCCAGCAGGACTCGGGGGAGTGATGGCGGCTACACCTTC
.,TRBJ2-7,TRBV5-1,14,.,CASSSGGGSYEQYF,TGCGCCAGCAGCTCCGGCGGTGGGTCCTACGAGCAGTACTTC
.,TRBJ2-7,TRBV2,14,.,CASSERGTFYGKYF,TGTGCCAGCAGTGAGCGAGGAACCTTCTACGGAAAGTACTTC
.,TRBJ1-2,TRBV29-1,12,TRBD1,CSVETGEVGYTF,TGCAGCGTTGAGACAGGGGAAGTCGGCTACACCTTC
.,TRBJ1-1,TRBV5-8,11,.,CASSFYGEAFF,TGTGCCAGCAGCTTTTACGGTGAAGCTTTCTTT
.,TRBJ1-1,TRBV12-3/TRBV12-4,13,.,CASTQGWGTEAFF,TGTGCCAGCACTCAGGGTTGGGGCACTGAAGCTTTCTTT
.,TRBJ1-2,TRBV2,13,TRBD1,CASSMGQRSGDTF,TGTGCCAGCAGTATGGGACAGAGGTCCGGCGACACCTTC
once,TRBJ2-2,TRBV18,15,.,CASSPGAANTGELFF,TGTGCCAGCTCACCGGGGGCAGCAAACACCGGGGAGCTGTTTTTT
.,TRBJ2-7,TRBV6-5,12,TRBD1,CATSRDRKEQYF,TGTGCCACCTCCCGGGACAGAAAAGAGCAGTACTTC
many,TRBJ1-2,TRBV6-5,14,.,CASSYGPGGERYTF,TGTGCCAGCAGTTACGGACCCGGAGGGGAACGCTACACCTTC
few,TRBJ1-1,TRBV3-1/TRBV3-2,13,.,CASSPTENTEAFF,TGTGCCAGCAGCCCCACAGAGAACACTGAAGCTTTCTTT
once,TRBJ2-1,TRBV2,16,TRBD2,CASSPLGLAGSNEQFF,TGTGCCAGCAGCCCTTTGGGACTAGCGGGGAGCAATGAGCAGTTCTTC
.,TRBJ1-5,TRBV5-4,14,.,CASSLGGLNQPQHF,TGTGCCAGCAGCTTGGGGGGGCTCAATCAGCCCCAGCATTTT
.,TRBJ2-3,TRBV19,15,TRBD1,CASRRGQVSTDTQYF,TGTGCCAGTAGAAGAGGACAGGTGAGCACAGATACGCAGTATTTT
.,TRBJ1-6,TRBV2,15,.,CASKREKGENSPLHF,TGTGCCAGCAAGAGGGAAAAGGGGGAGAATTCACCCCTCCACTTT
.,TRBJ1-1,TRBV6-1,13,.,CASSEARNTEAFF,TGTGCCAGCAGTGAAGCTAGGAACACTGAAGCTTTCTTT
.,TRBJ2-5,TRBV3-1/TRBV3-2,20,TRBD2,CASSQEYRASGGVRGETQYF,TGTGCCAGCAGCCAAGAGTACAGGGCTAGCGGGGGGGTTCGAGGAGAGACCCAGTACTTC
once,TRBJ1-5,TRBV27,17,TRBD1,CASKYRGAEGGNQPQHF,TGTGCCAGCAAGTACAGGGGTGCTGAGGGTGGCAATCAGCCCCAGCATTTT
few,TRBJ1-2,TRBV3-1/TRBV3-2,17,TRBD1,CASSQDLDGDRVRGYTF,TGTGCCAGCAGCCAAGATCTAGATGGGGACAGGGTACGTGGCTACACCTTC